These T cell receptor beta chains were read from a single sample in a study of technical replicates of blood from several donors. Assay: immunoSEQ multiplex PCR; the TCRdb copy retains only in-frame clones and omits some. The sample lists about 88,000 clones, about 94% seen once, with about 0.27% in the top ten. The sample was T cells isolated from PBMCs. Receptors originate from a human donor in good health. The CDR3 runs from the conserved cysteine through the conserved F or W. Each record gives: J gene, V gene, D gene, clone size, CDR3 length, CDR3 protein, CDR3 DNA. The D gene is left open where the match is weak. For some rows the clone size is stated as once, few or many, or as a class when expanded; others skip it.

J gene: TRBJ1-1
V gene: TRBV4-2
D gene: .
clone size: .
CDR3 length: 15
CDR3 protein: CASRQPGQLNTEAFF
CDR3 DNA: TGTGCCAGCAGGCAACCAGGACAGCTGAACACTGAAGCTTTCTTT

J gene: TRBJ2-7
V gene: TRBV4-2
D gene: .
clone size: .
CDR3 length: 13
CDR3 protein: CASSQVEAREQYF
CDR3 DNA: TGTGCCAGCAGCCAAGTCGAGGCGCGCGAGCAGTACTTC

J gene: TRBJ2-5
V gene: TRBV19
D gene: .
clone size: .
CDR3 length: 14
CDR3 protein: CASSRGSVVETQYF
CDR3 DNA: TGTGCCAGTAGTAGGGGCTCCGTGGTTGAGACCCAGTACTTC

J gene: TRBJ1-4
V gene: TRBV30
D gene: .
clone size: .
CDR3 length: 12
CDR3 protein: CAWRRDDEKLFF
CDR3 DNA: TGTGCCTGGCGAAGAGATGATGAAAAACTGTTTTTT

J gene: TRBJ2-5
V gene: TRBV5-6
D gene: TRBD1
clone size: .
CDR3 length: 15
CDR3 protein: CASSRGQYFQETQYF
CDR3 DNA: TGTGCCAGCAGCCGGGGACAGTACTTTCAAGAGACCCAGTACTTC

J gene: TRBJ1-2
V gene: TRBV6-5
D gene: TRBD1
clone size: .
CDR3 length: 14
CDR3 protein: CASSYSDRDYGYTF
CDR3 DNA: TGTGCCAGCAGTTACTCGGACAGGGACTATGGCTACACCTTC

J gene: TRBJ2-7
V gene: TRBV2
D gene: TRBD2
clone size: .
CDR3 length: 17
CDR3 protein: CAITGTSGSGGGYEQYF
CDR3 DNA: TGTGCCATCACCGGGACTAGCGGGAGTGGGGGGGGTTACGAGCAGTACTTC

J gene: TRBJ2-4
V gene: TRBV21-1
D gene: .
clone size: once
CDR3 length: 19
CDR3 protein: CASSKVGLAGGGYKNIQYF
CDR3 DNA: TGTGCCAGCAGCAAAGTGGGACTAGCGGGAGGGGGATACAAAAACATTCAGTACTTC

J gene: TRBJ2-7
V gene: TRBV5-1
D gene: .
clone size: .
CDR3 length: 14
CDR3 protein: CASSSGTVSYEQYF
CDR3 DNA: TGCGCCAGCAGCTCCGGGACTGTTTCCTACGAGCAGTACTTC

J gene: TRBJ2-7
V gene: TRBV5-5
D gene: .
clone size: .
CDR3 length: 15
CDR3 protein: CASSLRGWQSYEQYF
CDR3 DNA: TGTGCCAGCAGCTTGAGGGGTTGGCAATCCTACGAGCAGTACTTC

J gene: TRBJ1-1
V gene: TRBV5-1
D gene: TRBD1
clone size: .
CDR3 length: 17
CDR3 protein: CASSRGTGRSANTEAFF
CDR3 DNA: TGCGCCAGCAGCCGCGGGACAGGGAGAAGTGCGAACACTGAAGCTTTCTTT

J gene: TRBJ2-3
V gene: TRBV6-6
D gene: TRBD2
clone size: .
CDR3 length: 14
CDR3 protein: CASSWTSGADTQYF
CDR3 DNA: TGTGCCAGCAGTTGGACTAGCGGCGCAGATACGCAGTATTTT

J gene: TRBJ1-4
V gene: TRBV11-3
D gene: .
clone size: .
CDR3 length: 16
CDR3 protein: CASSQSRQPYVEKLFF
CDR3 DNA: TGTGCCAGCAGCCAGTCGAGACAGCCGTACGTTGAAAAACTGTTTTTT

J gene: TRBJ1-5
V gene: TRBV6-5
D gene: .
clone size: .
CDR3 length: 14
CDR3 protein: CASSYAPGGQPQHF
CDR3 DNA: TGTGCCAGCAGTTACGCCCCCGGCGGTCAGCCCCAGCATTTT

J gene: TRBJ1-4
V gene: TRBV28
D gene: TRBD1
clone size: .
CDR3 length: 13
CDR3 protein: CASRLTTGTGEFF
CDR3 DNA: TGTGCCAGCAGATTAACAACCGGGACAGGGGAATTTTTC

J gene: TRBJ1-1
V gene: TRBV19
D gene: .
clone size: .
CDR3 length: 15
CDR3 protein: CASTTGVGLNTEAFF
CDR3 DNA: TGTGCCAGTACGACCGGGGTTGGATTGAACACTGAAGCTTTCTTT

J gene: TRBJ2-3
V gene: TRBV10-3
D gene: TRBD2
clone size: .
CDR3 length: 16
CDR3 protein: CAISESAGELVDTQYF
CDR3 DNA: TGTGCCATCAGTGAATCAGCGGGAGAACTCGTAGATACGCAGTATTTT

J gene: TRBJ2-3
V gene: TRBV5-1
D gene: .
clone size: .
CDR3 length: 13
CDR3 protein: CASSPALRPTQYF
CDR3 DNA: TGCGCCAGCAGCCCGGCCTTGAGGCCGACGCAGTATTTT

J gene: TRBJ1-5
V gene: TRBV6-6
D gene: TRBD1
clone size: .
CDR3 length: 16
CDR3 protein: CASSPGQGASNQPQHF
CDR3 DNA: TGTGCCAGCAGTCCCGGACAGGGGGCCAGCAATCAGCCCCAGCATTTT

J gene: TRBJ2-5
V gene: TRBV29-1
D gene: .
clone size: .
CDR3 length: 15
CDR3 protein: CSVAGSGAGSETQYF
CDR3 DNA: TGCAGCGTCGCCGGTTCAGGGGCCGGTTCGGAGACCCAGTACTTC

J gene: TRBJ1-1
V gene: TRBV7-9
D gene: .
clone size: few
CDR3 length: 16
CDR3 protein: CASSLYGPGKNTEAFF
CDR3 DNA: TGTGCCAGCAGCTTATACGGTCCAGGGAAGAACACTGAAGCTTTCTTT

J gene: TRBJ1-5
V gene: TRBV6-5
D gene: .
clone size: .
CDR3 length: 15
CDR3 protein: CASSYSSHSNQPQHF
CDR3 DNA: TGTGCCAGCAGTTACTCGAGTCATAGCAATCAGCCCCAGCATTTT

J gene: TRBJ1-2
V gene: TRBV5-6
D gene: TRBD1
clone size: .
CDR3 length: 15
CDR3 protein: CASSGGQGFHYGYTF
CDR3 DNA: TGTGCCAGCAGCGGGGGACAGGGCTTTCACTATGGCTACACCTTC

J gene: TRBJ1-1
V gene: TRBV5-1
D gene: TRBD1
clone size: few
CDR3 length: 15
CDR3 protein: CASSPATGAHTEAFF
CDR3 DNA: TGCGCCAGCAGCCCGGCGACAGGGGCACACACTGAAGCTTTCTTT

J gene: TRBJ2-2
V gene: TRBV28
D gene: .
clone size: once
CDR3 length: 15
CDR3 protein: CASSFWATNTGELFF
CDR3 DNA: TGTGCCAGCAGTTTCTGGGCGACGAACACCGGGGAGCTGTTTTTT

J gene: TRBJ1-2
V gene: TRBV5-6
D gene: TRBD1
clone size: .
CDR3 length: 14
CDR3 protein: CASRWTGSGYGYTF
CDR3 DNA: TGTGCCAGCAGGTGGACAGGGTCTGGCTATGGCTACACCTTC

J gene: TRBJ2-3
V gene: TRBV11-2
D gene: TRBD2
clone size: .
CDR3 length: 19
CDR3 protein: CASSLVLAGGATSTDTQYF
CDR3 DNA: TGTGCCAGCAGCTTAGTCCTGGCGGGAGGAGCTACTAGCACAGATACGCAGTATTTT

J gene: TRBJ2-1
V gene: TRBV18
D gene: TRBD2
clone size: .
CDR3 length: 17
CDR3 protein: CASSPTSGLRSYNEQFF
CDR3 DNA: TGTGCCAGCTCACCTACTAGCGGACTACGCTCCTACAATGAGCAGTTCTTC

J gene: TRBJ1-1
V gene: TRBV6-1
D gene: TRBD1
clone size: .
CDR3 length: 15
CDR3 protein: CASTNPRTGNTEAFF
CDR3 DNA: TGTGCCAGCACCAACCCCAGGACAGGGAACACTGAAGCTTTCTTT

J gene: TRBJ2-7
V gene: TRBV5-1
D gene: .
clone size: .
CDR3 length: 14
CDR3 protein: CASTPLAGRNEQYF
CDR3 DNA: TGCGCCAGCACCCCGCTTGCGGGCCGGAACGAGCAGTACTTC

J gene: TRBJ2-7
V gene: TRBV6-5
D gene: TRBD2
clone size: .
CDR3 length: 15
CDR3 protein: CASSWSSGILYEQYF
CDR3 DNA: TGTGCCAGCAGTTGGTCTAGCGGCATACTCTACGAGCAGTACTTC

J gene: TRBJ2-7
V gene: TRBV6-5
D gene: .
clone size: .
CDR3 length: 12
CDR3 protein: CASSYGQSEQYF
CDR3 DNA: TGTGCCAGCAGTTACGGGCAGTCCGAGCAGTACTTC

J gene: TRBJ2-1
V gene: TRBV7-9
D gene: TRBD2
clone size: once
CDR3 length: 17
CDR3 protein: CASSLWRGRASDNEQFF
CDR3 DNA: TGTGCCAGCAGCTTATGGCGCGGGAGGGCCAGCGACAATGAGCAGTTCTTC